This record looks at one TCR beta chain sequence and its context. Its antigen is not identified. Each donor gave 9.5 to 10 milliliters of peripheral blood. CDR3 size: 13 residues. The ends were cut back, 0 bases at V and 13 bases at J, with 16 bases in the middle. Germline CDR1 is DFQATT and CDR2 is SNEGSKA (reference sequence). Then a second PCR, running about 6 to 12 cycles, was carried out with a sample-barcoded 5' primer and a J-beta primer mix. Each cDNA was tagged by a template-switch adaptor containing 12 random nucleotides. TCRdb used MiXCR to reprocess the 5' RACE reads, holding one entry per CDR3 protein. The sample records about 650,000 distinct CDR3 sequences, around 32% being singletons. This sample is part of a study of blood T cells in healthy people across ages. Study-wide results and caveats: Per million T cells, the diversity of TCR beta decreased roughly linearly as age advanced.

The sequenced material came from blood. This receptor was obtained from a woman older than 75 in good health. V is TRBV20-1 and J is TRBJ2-4; maybe TRBD1 (7 bases). The CDR3 sequence is CSARETGWGEQYF. The CDR3, as DNA: TGCAGTGCTAGAGAGACAGGGTGGGGGGAACAGTACTTC.